This T cell receptor beta chain was obtained from a study of radiation and T cells in renal cell carcinoma. Germline V gives CDR1 SGHNT, CDR2 YYREEE (reference sequence). The CDR3 runs to 15 residues. V gave up 0 bases and J gave up 3 bases, with 13 bases separating them. Findings of the study overall: Pretreatment tumor biopsies were lacking, so baseline clonotypes are unknown.

Time point: blood 4 weeks post-SBRT, at nephrectomy. Treatment in this sample: 15 Gy SBRT to primary tumor, nephrectomy 4 weeks later. The patient's renal cell carcinoma had clear cell pathology. In the case of this clone: What it recognizes is unknown.

Only in-frame clones appear in the TCRdb table, and some are missing; sequencing was by immunoSEQ multiplex PCR. Of some 43,000 clones in the sample, roughly 85% were seen once. The rearrangement joins TRBV5-4 to TRBJ2-7; no firm D call. The TCR originated in a woman in her 70s with renal cell carcinoma. This specimen was blood, taken from a patient whose treatment included radiotherapy and nephrectomy. The CDR3 reads CASSLGQAPFYEQYF. The CDR3 bases are TGTGCCAGCAGCTTGGGGCAGGCCCCATTCTACGAGCAGTACTTC.